This T cell receptor beta chain was sequenced for a study of T cell clones after liver transplantation (dated by TCRdb to between 2018 and 2021). Background for the entire study: The samples were obtained from ITN030ST, a randomized trial that attempted immunosuppression withdrawal within 2 years after liver transplantation. After a pre-transplant mixed lymphocyte reaction, TCRbeta sequencing was used to pinpoint donor-reactive T cell clones, which were subsequently tracked in post-transplant blood. As an antigen-independent comparator for donor-reactive sequences, third party-reactive TCRbeta sequences were also identified from pre-transplant MLRs. Three of the eight recipients were HCV-positive; the others were transplanted for non-autoimmune, non-viral indications. No induction therapy was given to the subjects, and standard immunosuppression was administered until randomization at 12-24 months post-transplant. Tolerance was defined as complete withdrawal of immunosuppression for at least one year without a rise in liver enzymes beyond twice the upper limit of normal. Blood samples were collected pre-transplant, then pre-randomization ahead of withdrawal, and finally post-randomization once withdrawal had either been completed or failed. The study cohort included 8 liver transplant recipients, of whom 3 were classified as tolerant and 5 as non-tolerant.

The time point label here, explained by the study, means: pre-transplant. Thawed unstimulated PBMCs were stained for CD3, CD4 and CD8 and FACS-sorted into CD3+CD4+ and CD3+CD8+ populations. All 8 studied subjects were randomized to withdrawal of immunosuppression. Genomic DNA was isolated with the Qiagen DNeasy Blood and Tissue Kit. The paper's findings and limits, for the study overall: Conclusions were preliminary, limited by small, heterogeneous patient numbers and non-standardized post-transplant time points. A significant post-transplant decrease in circulating donor-reactive CD4 TCRbeta sequences was observed in most of the 8 subjects, irrespective of tolerance or HCV status. The decline in donor-reactive sequences exceeded the decline in third party-reactive sequences, suggesting partial antigen-specific deletion that was unrelated to withdrawal success. Without allograft tissue specimens, donor-reactive T cells may have migrated into the graft rather than being deleted. Once repertoire turnover was taken into account, donor-reactive detection showed a significant reduction for CD4 in 7 of 8 subjects and for CD8 in 8 of 8. In a couple of subjects, low numbers of available donor cells limited the measurable donor-reactive repertoire.

As concerns this clone: No cognate antigen has been identified for it. The sample holds no much larger clone one base away, and base qualities are not on file.

The germline V gene encodes CDR1 SGHTA and CDR2 FQGNSA. Including cysteine and phenylalanine, the CDR3 has 15 amino acids. Solely the CDR3 DNA is kept, with 45 bases framed from the first base. Compared with germline, V lacks 1 base and J lacks 5 bases; bases without a gene match: 3. High-throughput TCRbeta CDR3 sequencing of frozen genomic DNA was performed by immunoSEQ, with PCR amplification, mapping, bias correction and internal controls included. The original methods were these. Only productive rearrangements were retained, and each unique TCRbeta sequence was defined by its CDR3 nucleotide sequence together with its V and J gene. A sequence counted as donor-reactive only if the sequence showed at least 5-fold expansion in CFSE-low cells compared with unstimulated pre-transplant cells and had a frequency of at least 0.01%. To ensure at least 90% detection power, minimum frequency thresholds were set for each subject based on that subject's lowest-template unstimulated sample. Jensen-Shannon divergence between the top 1000 TCRbeta sequences post-transplant and pre-transplant was used to measure repertoire turnover. Two-sided Fisher's exact tests were used to test for changes in the detection of donor-reactive sequences. TCRdb took over this immuneACCESS table, retaining in-frame rearrangements with V and J assigned. Such tables are incomplete; in checked studies, under half of the missing clones stem from an unresolved V gene, and the remainder is unexplained. Clone size and the V and J calls come from that table; the DNA yielded D and trimming. In all, the sample holds over 100,000 clones, and 75% to 90% of those were seen once. The ten largest make up approximately 0.99% of the sample.

The rearranged chain carries TRBV7-2 and TRBJ1-4, with TRBD1 matching 8 junction bases. The material sequenced was CD4+ T cells from blood, taken before liver transplant. The receptor was isolated from a human donor who received a liver transplant. The CDR3 is CASSLGTGRNEKLFF. The DNA sequence follows: TGTGCCAGCAGCTTAGGGACAGGGAGGAATGAAAAACTGTTTTTT. With all but the CDR3 taken from the reference TRBV7-2 and TRBJ1-4 genes, the full variable domain is: GAGVSQSPSNKVTEKGKDVELRCDPISGHTALYWYRQSLGQGLEFLIYFQGNSAPDKSGLPSDRFSAERTGGSVSTLTIQRTQQEDSAVYLCASSLGTGRNEKLFFGSGTQLSVL.